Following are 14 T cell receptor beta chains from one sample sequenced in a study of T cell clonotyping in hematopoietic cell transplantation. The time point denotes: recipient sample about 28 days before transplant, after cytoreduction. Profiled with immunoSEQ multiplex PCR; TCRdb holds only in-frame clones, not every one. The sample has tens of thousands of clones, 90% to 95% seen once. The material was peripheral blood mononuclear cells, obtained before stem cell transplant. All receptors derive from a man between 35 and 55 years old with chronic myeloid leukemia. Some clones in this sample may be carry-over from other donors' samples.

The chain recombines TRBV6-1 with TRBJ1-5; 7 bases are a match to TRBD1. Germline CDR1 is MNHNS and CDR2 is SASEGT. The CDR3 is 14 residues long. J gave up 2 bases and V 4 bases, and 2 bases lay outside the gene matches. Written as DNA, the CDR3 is TGTGCCAGCAGTGGAGGGACAGGCAATCAGCCCCAGCATTTT. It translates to CASSGGTGNQPQHF.

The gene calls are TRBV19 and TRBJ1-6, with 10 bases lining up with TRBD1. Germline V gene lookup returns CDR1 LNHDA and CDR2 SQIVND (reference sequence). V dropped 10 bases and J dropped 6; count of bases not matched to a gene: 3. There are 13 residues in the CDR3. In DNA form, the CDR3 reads TGTGCCACAGGACAGGGGGTTAATTCACCCCTCCACTTT. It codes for CATGQGVNSPLHF.

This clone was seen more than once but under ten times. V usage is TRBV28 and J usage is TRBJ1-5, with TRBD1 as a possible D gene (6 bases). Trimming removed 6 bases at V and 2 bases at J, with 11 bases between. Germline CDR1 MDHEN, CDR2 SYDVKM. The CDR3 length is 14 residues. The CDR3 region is CASSQAGGNQPQHF. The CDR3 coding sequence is TGTGCCAGCAGCCAAGCAGGGGGCAATCAGCCCCAGCATTTT.

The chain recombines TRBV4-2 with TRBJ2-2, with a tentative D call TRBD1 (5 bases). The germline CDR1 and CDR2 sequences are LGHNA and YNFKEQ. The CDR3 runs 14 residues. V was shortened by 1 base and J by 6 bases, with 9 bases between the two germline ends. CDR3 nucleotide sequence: TGTGCCAGCAGCCAAGTTCAGGGTCCCGGGGAGCTGTTTTTT. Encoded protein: CASSQVQGPGELFF.

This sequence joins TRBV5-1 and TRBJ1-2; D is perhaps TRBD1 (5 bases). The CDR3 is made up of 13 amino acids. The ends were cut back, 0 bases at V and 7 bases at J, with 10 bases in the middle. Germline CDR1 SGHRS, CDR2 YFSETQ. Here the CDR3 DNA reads TGCGCCAGCAGCTTGGTGCAGGGCGTTGGCTACACCTTC. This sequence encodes CASSLVQGVGYTF.

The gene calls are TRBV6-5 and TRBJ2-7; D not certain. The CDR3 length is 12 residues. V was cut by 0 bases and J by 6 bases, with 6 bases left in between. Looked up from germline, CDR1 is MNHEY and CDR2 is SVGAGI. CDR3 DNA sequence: TGTGCCAGCAGTTACTCGATCGGCGAGCAGTACTTC. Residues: CASSYSIGEQYF.

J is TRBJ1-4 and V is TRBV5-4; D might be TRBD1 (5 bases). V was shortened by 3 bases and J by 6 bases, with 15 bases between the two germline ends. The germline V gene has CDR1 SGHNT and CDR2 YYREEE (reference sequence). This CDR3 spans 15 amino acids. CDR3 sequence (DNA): TGTGCCAGCAGCTCCGGAGGGGAAGGGGATGAAAAACTGTTTTTT. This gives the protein CASSSGGEGDEKLFF.

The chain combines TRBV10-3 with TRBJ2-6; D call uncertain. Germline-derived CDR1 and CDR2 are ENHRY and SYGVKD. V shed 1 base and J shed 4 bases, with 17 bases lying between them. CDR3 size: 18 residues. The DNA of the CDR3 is TGTGCCATCAGTGAGTGGGAAGGCAGCCTGGGAGGGGCCAACGTCCTGACTTTC. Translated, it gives CAISEWEGSLGGANVLTF.

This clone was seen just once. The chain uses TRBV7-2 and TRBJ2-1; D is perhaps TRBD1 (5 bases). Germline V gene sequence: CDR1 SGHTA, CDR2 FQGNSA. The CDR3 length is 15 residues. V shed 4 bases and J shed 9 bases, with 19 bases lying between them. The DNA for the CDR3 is TGTGCCAGCAGCTCAGCCGGGCCCCAGGGTGGTGAGCAGTTCTTC. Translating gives CASSSAGPQGGEQFF.

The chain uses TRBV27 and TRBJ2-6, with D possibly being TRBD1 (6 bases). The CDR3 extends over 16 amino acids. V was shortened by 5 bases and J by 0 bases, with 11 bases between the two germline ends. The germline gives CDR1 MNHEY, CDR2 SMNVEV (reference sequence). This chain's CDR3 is CASSREGGSGANVLTF. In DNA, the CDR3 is TGTGCCAGCAGTCGCGAAGGGGGCTCTGGGGCCAACGTCCTGACTTTC.

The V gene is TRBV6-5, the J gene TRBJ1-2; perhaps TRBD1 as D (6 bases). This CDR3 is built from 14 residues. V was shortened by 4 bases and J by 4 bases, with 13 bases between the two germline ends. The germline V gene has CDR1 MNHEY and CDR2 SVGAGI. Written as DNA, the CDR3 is TGTGCCAGCAGTTCGACAGGACTAGGCTATGGCTACACCTTC. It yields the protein CASSSTGLGYGYTF.

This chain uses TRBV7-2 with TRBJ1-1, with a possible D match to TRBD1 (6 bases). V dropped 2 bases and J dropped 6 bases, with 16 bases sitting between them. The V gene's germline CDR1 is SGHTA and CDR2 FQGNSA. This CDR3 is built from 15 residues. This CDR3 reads CASSLMGAEGSEAFF. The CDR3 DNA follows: TGTGCCAGCAGCTTAATGGGGGCCGAGGGTTCTGAAGCTTTCTTT.

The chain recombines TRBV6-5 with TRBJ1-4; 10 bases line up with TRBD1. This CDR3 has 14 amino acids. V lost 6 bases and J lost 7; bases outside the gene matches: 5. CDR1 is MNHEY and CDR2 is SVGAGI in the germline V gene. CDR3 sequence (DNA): TGTGCCAGCAGGACAGGGGGCGGGGGTGAAAAACTGTTTTTT. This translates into CASRTGGGGEKLFF.

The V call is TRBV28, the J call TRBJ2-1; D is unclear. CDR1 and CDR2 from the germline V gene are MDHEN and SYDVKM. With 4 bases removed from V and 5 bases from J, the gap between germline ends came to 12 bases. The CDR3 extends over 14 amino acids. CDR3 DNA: TGTGCCAGCAGTTCCGTGGGCCCGGACAATGAGCAGTTCTTC. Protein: CASSSVGPDNEQFF.